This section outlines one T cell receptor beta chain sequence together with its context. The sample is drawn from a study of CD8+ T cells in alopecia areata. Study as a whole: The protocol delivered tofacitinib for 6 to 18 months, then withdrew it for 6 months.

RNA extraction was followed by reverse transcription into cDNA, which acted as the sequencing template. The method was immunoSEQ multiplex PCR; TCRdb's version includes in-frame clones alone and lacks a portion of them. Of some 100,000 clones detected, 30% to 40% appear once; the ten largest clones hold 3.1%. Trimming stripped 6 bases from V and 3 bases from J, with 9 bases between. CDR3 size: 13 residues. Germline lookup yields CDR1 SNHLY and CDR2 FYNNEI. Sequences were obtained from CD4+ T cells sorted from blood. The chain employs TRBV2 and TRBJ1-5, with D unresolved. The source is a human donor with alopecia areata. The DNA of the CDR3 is TGTGCCAGCAGCCGGGGTGACAATCAGCCCCAGCATTTT. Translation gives CASSRGDNQPQHF.